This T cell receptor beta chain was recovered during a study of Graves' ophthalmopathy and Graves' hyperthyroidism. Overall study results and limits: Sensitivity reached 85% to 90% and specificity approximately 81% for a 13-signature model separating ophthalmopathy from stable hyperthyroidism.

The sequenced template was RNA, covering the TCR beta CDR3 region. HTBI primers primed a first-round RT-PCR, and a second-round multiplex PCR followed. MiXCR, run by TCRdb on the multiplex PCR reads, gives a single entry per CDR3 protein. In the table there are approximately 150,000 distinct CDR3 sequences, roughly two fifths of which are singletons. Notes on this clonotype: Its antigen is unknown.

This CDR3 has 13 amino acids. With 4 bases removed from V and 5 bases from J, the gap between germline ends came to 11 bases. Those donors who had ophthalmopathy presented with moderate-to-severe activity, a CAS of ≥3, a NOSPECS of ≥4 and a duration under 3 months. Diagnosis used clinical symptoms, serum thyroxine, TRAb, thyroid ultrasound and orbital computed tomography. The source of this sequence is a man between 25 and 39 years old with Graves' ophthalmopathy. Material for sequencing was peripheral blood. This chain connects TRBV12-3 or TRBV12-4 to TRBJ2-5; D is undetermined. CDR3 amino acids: CASSSTGRETQYF. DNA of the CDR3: TGTGCCAGCAGTTCCACCGGCAGGGAGACCCAGTACTTC.